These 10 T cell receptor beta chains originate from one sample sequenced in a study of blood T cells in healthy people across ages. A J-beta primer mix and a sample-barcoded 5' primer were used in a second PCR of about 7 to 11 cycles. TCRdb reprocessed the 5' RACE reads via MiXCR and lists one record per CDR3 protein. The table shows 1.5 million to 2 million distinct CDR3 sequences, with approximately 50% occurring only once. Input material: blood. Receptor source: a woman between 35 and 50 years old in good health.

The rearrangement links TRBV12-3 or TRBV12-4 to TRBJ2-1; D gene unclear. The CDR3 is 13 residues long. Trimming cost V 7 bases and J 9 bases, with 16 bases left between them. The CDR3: CASKVPGLVEQFF. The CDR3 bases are TGTGCCAGCAAAGTTCCCGGCCTAGTTGAGCAGTTCTTC.

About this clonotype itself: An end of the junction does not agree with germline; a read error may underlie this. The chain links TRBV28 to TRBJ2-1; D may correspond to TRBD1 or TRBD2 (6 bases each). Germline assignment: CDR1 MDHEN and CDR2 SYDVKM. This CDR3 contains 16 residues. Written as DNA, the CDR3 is TGTGCCAGCACTTTAACGGGGGCTCCCACCTACAATGAGCAGTTCTTC. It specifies CASTLTGAPTYNEQFF.

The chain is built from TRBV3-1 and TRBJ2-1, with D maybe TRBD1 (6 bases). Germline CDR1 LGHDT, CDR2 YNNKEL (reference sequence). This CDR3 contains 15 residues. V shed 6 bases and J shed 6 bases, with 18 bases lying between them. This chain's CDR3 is CASRPRGRDGNEQFF. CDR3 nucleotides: TGTGCCAGCAGACCCAGGGGACGGGATGGCAATGAGCAGTTCTTC.

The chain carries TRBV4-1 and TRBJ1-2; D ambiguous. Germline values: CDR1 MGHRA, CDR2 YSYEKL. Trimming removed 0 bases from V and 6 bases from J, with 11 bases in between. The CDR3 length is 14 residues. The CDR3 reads CASSQEWFGDGYTF. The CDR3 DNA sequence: TGCGCCAGCAGCCAAGAATGGTTCGGGGATGGCTACACCTTC.

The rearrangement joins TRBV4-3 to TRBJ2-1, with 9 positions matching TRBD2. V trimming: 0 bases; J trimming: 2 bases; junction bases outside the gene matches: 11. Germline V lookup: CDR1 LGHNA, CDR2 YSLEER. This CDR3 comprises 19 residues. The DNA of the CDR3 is TGCGCCAGCAGCCAAGATCCCAGCGGGGGGATACGGACCTACAATGAGCAGTTCTTC. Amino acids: CASSQDPSGGIRTYNEQFF.

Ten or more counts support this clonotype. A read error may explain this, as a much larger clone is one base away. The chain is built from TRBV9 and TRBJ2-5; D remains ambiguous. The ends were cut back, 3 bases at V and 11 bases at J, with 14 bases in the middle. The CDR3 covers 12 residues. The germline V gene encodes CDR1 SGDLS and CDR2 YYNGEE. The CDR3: CASSGSNSEQYF. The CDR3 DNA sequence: TGTGCCAGCAGCGGATCTAATTCTGAGCAGTACTTC.

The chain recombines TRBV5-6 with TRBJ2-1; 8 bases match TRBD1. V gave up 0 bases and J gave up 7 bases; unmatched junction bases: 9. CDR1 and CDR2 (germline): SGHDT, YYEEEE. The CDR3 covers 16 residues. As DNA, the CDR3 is TGTGCCAGCAGCTTGGAAGTATATCAGGGGGCAAATGAGCAGTTCTTC. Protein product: CASSLEVYQGANEQFF.

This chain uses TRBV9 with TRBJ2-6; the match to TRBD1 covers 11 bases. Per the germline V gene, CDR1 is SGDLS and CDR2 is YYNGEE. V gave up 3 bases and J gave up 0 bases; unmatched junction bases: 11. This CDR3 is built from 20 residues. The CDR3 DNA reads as TGTGCCAGCAGCGCCAGACTCGGGACAGGGGGGATCTCTGGGGCCAACGTCCTGACTTTC. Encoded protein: CASSARLGTGGISGANVLTF.

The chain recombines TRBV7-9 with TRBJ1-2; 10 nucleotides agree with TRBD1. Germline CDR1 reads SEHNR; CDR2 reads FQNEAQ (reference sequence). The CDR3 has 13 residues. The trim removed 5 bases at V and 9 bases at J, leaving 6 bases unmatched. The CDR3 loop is CASSPDRGLSYTF. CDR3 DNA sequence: TGTGCCAGCAGCCCTGACAGGGGGCTAAGCTACACCTTC.

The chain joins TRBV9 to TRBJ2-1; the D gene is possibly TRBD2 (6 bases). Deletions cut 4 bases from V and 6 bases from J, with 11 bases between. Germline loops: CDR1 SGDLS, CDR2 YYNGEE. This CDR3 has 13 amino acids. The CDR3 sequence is CASSKLASNEQFF. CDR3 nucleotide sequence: TGTGCCAGCAGCAAACTAGCAAGCAATGAGCAGTTCTTC. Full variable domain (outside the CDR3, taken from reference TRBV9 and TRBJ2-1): DSGVTQTPKHLITATGQRVTLRCSPRSGDLSVYWYQQSLDQGLQFLIQYYNGEERAKGNILERFSAQQFPDLHSELNLSSLELGDSALYFCASSKLASNEQFFGPGTRLTVL.